A selection of T cell receptor beta chains follows, all from one sample in a study of blood T cells in healthy people across ages. From the 5' RACE reads, TCRdb called clonotypes with MiXCR, one entry per CDR3 protein. The sample holds roughly 700,000 distinct CDR3 sequences, around 49% seen once. The sequenced sample consisted of blood. Source of these receptors: a woman in her fifties or sixties in good health. The CDR3 runs from the conserved cysteine through the conserved F or W. Fields, in order: clone size, J gene, V gene, D gene, CDR3 protein, CDR3 DNA. A D gene is named only where the DNA matches it firmly. Clone size is shown for a subset of rows, as once, few, many or a class of expanded clone.

clone size: .; J gene: TRBJ1-6; V gene: TRBV5-1; D gene: .; CDR3 protein: CASSAKDNSPLHF; CDR3 DNA: TGCGCCAGCAGCGCGAAGGATAATTCACCCCTCCACTTT
clone size: .; J gene: TRBJ2-5; V gene: TRBV7-2; D gene: TRBD2; CDR3 protein: CASSLPTSGMAGGTQYF; CDR3 DNA: TGTGCCAGCAGCTTACCGACTAGCGGGATGGCGGGGGGGACCCAGTACTTC
clone size: .; J gene: TRBJ2-7; V gene: TRBV6-2/TRBV6-3; D gene: .; CDR3 protein: CASSRATYEQYF; CDR3 DNA: TGTGCCAGCAGCAGGGCAACCTACGAGCAGTACTTC
clone size: .; J gene: TRBJ2-3; V gene: TRBV6-5; D gene: TRBD1; CDR3 protein: CASSLVSGTGADTQYF; CDR3 DNA: TGTGCCAGCAGTTTAGTATCCGGGACAGGCGCCGATACGCAGTATTTT
clone size: .; J gene: TRBJ2-5; V gene: TRBV20-1; D gene: .; CDR3 protein: CSASWGAYNEQYF; CDR3 DNA: TGCAGTGCTAGTTGGGGTGCCTACAATGAGCAGTACTTC
clone size: few; J gene: TRBJ2-7; V gene: TRBV27; D gene: TRBD2; CDR3 protein: CASRTHSGRANEQYF; CDR3 DNA: TGTGCCAGCAGGACTCATAGCGGGAGGGCCAACGAGCAGTACTTC
clone size: few; J gene: TRBJ2-5; V gene: TRBV6-1; D gene: .; CDR3 protein: CASSVDPGLYTQYF; CDR3 DNA: TGTGCCAGCAGTGTTGACCCGGGACTTTATACCCAGTACTTC
clone size: .; J gene: TRBJ2-3; V gene: TRBV10-2; D gene: TRBD2; CDR3 protein: CASSGSITGPRLAGKDTQYF; CDR3 DNA: TGCGCCAGCAGTGGGAGTATTACTGGTCCGCGGCTAGCGGGAAAAGATACGCAGTATTTT
clone size: .; J gene: TRBJ1-1; V gene: TRBV7-2; D gene: TRBD1; CDR3 protein: CASSARTGGTEAFF; CDR3 DNA: TGTGCCAGCAGCGCACGGACAGGGGGCACTGAAGCTTTCTTT
clone size: .; J gene: TRBJ2-7; V gene: TRBV20-1; D gene: .; CDR3 protein: CSARTQADEQYF; CDR3 DNA: TGCAGTGCTAGAACGCAGGCCGACGAGCAGTACTTC
clone size: many; J gene: TRBJ2-7; V gene: TRBV4-3; D gene: .; CDR3 protein: CASSQTGGGSYEQYF; CDR3 DNA: TGCGCCAGCAGCCAAACTGGGGGAGGCTCCTACGAGCAGTACTTC
clone size: .; J gene: TRBJ2-5; V gene: TRBV12-3/TRBV12-4; D gene: TRBD1; CDR3 protein: CASNTGGSGETQYF; CDR3 DNA: TGTGCCAGCAACACAGGGGGGTCGGGAGAGACCCAGTACTTC
clone size: many; J gene: TRBJ2-1; V gene: TRBV20-1; D gene: .; CDR3 protein: CSARDSRGSYNEQFF; CDR3 DNA: TGCAGTGCTAGAGATAGCAGAGGCTCCTACAATGAGCAGTTCTTC
clone size: .; J gene: TRBJ2-3; V gene: TRBV20-1; D gene: .; CDR3 protein: CSASRGYSTDTQYF; CDR3 DNA: TGCAGTGCAAGTCGGGGGTATAGCACAGATACGCAGTATTTT
clone size: few; J gene: TRBJ2-1; V gene: TRBV5-5; D gene: TRBD2; CDR3 protein: CASSPGLTSYNEQFF; CDR3 DNA: TGTGCCAGCAGCCCGGGACTAACCTCCTACAATGAGCAGTTCTTC
clone size: .; J gene: TRBJ2-7; V gene: TRBV5-1; D gene: .; CDR3 protein: CASSSLDRASYEQYF; CDR3 DNA: TGCGCCAGCAGCTCCCTGGACAGAGCCTCCTACGAGCAGTACTTC
clone size: .; J gene: TRBJ2-2; V gene: TRBV25-1; D gene: TRBD2; CDR3 protein: CASSEFRAGGNTGELFF; CDR3 DNA: TGTGCCAGCAGTGAATTTCGAGCGGGAGGGAACACCGGGGAGCTGTTTTTT
clone size: .; J gene: TRBJ2-2; V gene: TRBV12-3/TRBV12-4; D gene: TRBD1; CDR3 protein: CASSLGGNANTGELFF; CDR3 DNA: TGTGCCAGCAGCCTAGGGGGCAACGCGAACACCGGGGAGCTGTTTTTT
clone size: once; J gene: TRBJ1-1; V gene: TRBV11-1; D gene: .; CDR3 protein: CASRGTYEEAFF; CDR3 DNA: TGTGCCAGCAGAGGGACTTACGAAGAAGCTTTCTTT
clone size: .; J gene: TRBJ2-1; V gene: TRBV10-2; D gene: TRBD2; CDR3 protein: CASSETSGKIGFDEQFF; CDR3 DNA: TGCGCCAGCAGTGAAACTAGCGGGAAGATAGGGTTCGATGAGCAGTTCTTC
clone size: few; J gene: TRBJ2-3; V gene: TRBV10-3; D gene: .; CDR3 protein: CAISDPSGTQYF; CDR3 DNA: TGTGCCATCAGTGACCCATCAGGCACGCAGTATTTT
clone size: .; J gene: TRBJ2-5; V gene: TRBV7-6; D gene: TRBD1; CDR3 protein: CASSLGQGANNEQYF; CDR3 DNA: TGTGCCAGCAGCTTAGGGCAGGGGGCCAACAATGAGCAGTACTTC
clone size: .; J gene: TRBJ2-6; V gene: TRBV3-1; D gene: .; CDR3 protein: CASSRGTRTLGANVLTF; CDR3 DNA: TGTGCCAGCAGCAGGGGAACACGTACTCTGGGGGCCAACGTCCTGACTTTC
clone size: few; J gene: TRBJ2-5; V gene: TRBV14; D gene: .; CDR3 protein: CASRHGSGGETQYF; CDR3 DNA: TGTGCCAGCCGCCACGGTAGCGGAGGAGAGACCCAGTACTTC
clone size: .; J gene: TRBJ2-7; V gene: TRBV20-1; D gene: .; CDR3 protein: CSARDSSGGYEQYF; CDR3 DNA: TGCAGTGCTAGAGATTCGAGCGGCGGGTACGAGCAGTACTTC
clone size: few; J gene: TRBJ2-7; V gene: TRBV7-2; D gene: .; CDR3 protein: CASSLRTGLPYPYEQYF; CDR3 DNA: TGTGCCAGCAGCTTACGAACAGGGCTCCCCTACCCCTACGAGCAGTACTTC
clone size: few; J gene: TRBJ2-3; V gene: TRBV27; D gene: .; CDR3 protein: CASRRGTIAQGTQYF; CDR3 DNA: TGTGCCAGCCGGAGGGGGACCATTGCACAGGGTACGCAGTATTTT
clone size: many; J gene: TRBJ2-7; V gene: TRBV10-3; D gene: .; CDR3 protein: CAISESGYEQYF; CDR3 DNA: TGTGCCATCAGTGAGTCTGGGTACGAGCAGTACTTC
clone size: few; J gene: TRBJ2-5; V gene: TRBV20-1; D gene: TRBD2; CDR3 protein: CSATTSGRGQTQYF; CDR3 DNA: TGCAGTGCGACGACTAGCGGGAGAGGCCAGACCCAGTACTTC
clone size: once; J gene: TRBJ1-1; V gene: TRBV3-1; D gene: .; CDR3 protein: CASSQAGRQNTEAFF; CDR3 DNA: TGTGCCAGCAGCCAAGCCGGCCGGCAGAACACTGAAGCTTTCTTT
clone size: .; J gene: TRBJ2-1; V gene: TRBV20-1; D gene: TRBD2; CDR3 protein: CSARDPLAGGYNEQFF; CDR3 DNA: TGCAGTGCTAGAGATCCGCTAGCGGGTGGGTACAATGAGCAGTTCTTC
clone size: .; J gene: TRBJ2-7; V gene: TRBV4-2; D gene: TRBD2; CDR3 protein: CASSGTSGSSYEQYF; CDR3 DNA: TGTGCCAGCAGCGGAACTAGCGGAAGCTCCTACGAGCAGTACTTC
clone size: few; J gene: TRBJ2-3; V gene: TRBV12-3/TRBV12-4; D gene: .; CDR3 protein: CASSHAGVRGVDTQYF; CDR3 DNA: TGTGCCAGCAGCCACGCAGGGGTCAGGGGGGTAGATACGCAGTATTTT
clone size: .; J gene: TRBJ2-7; V gene: TRBV20-1; D gene: TRBD1; CDR3 protein: CSGQGVSGEQYF; CDR3 DNA: TGCAGTGGACAGGGGGTTTCGGGCGAGCAGTACTTC
clone size: .; J gene: TRBJ1-1; V gene: TRBV3-1; D gene: TRBD1; CDR3 protein: CASSSTGGVAEAFF; CDR3 DNA: TGTGCCAGCAGCAGTACAGGGGGCGTCGCTGAAGCTTTCTTT
clone size: .; J gene: TRBJ2-1; V gene: TRBV7-2; D gene: .; CDR3 protein: CASTSGTFTYNEQFF; CDR3 DNA: TGTGCCAGCACCAGTGGGACCTTTACCTACAATGAGCAGTTCTTC
clone size: .; J gene: TRBJ1-2; V gene: TRBV29-1; D gene: TRBD1; CDR3 protein: CSAQGADGYTF; CDR3 DNA: TGCAGCGCTCAGGGGGCTGATGGCTACACCTTC
clone size: .; J gene: TRBJ2-7; V gene: TRBV4-3; D gene: .; CDR3 protein: CASSQDVADFSYEQYF; CDR3 DNA: TGCGCCAGCAGCCAAGATGTCGCGGACTTTTCCTACGAGCAGTACTTC
clone size: .; J gene: TRBJ2-7; V gene: TRBV27; D gene: .; CDR3 protein: CASSHKTGDSYNEQYF; CDR3 DNA: TGTGCCAGCAGTCATAAAACCGGGGACTCCTACAATGAGCAGTACTTC
clone size: .; J gene: TRBJ2-7; V gene: TRBV9; D gene: TRBD2; CDR3 protein: CASSVSGGIYEQYF; CDR3 DNA: TGTGCCAGCAGCGTATCCGGGGGGATCTACGAGCAGTACTTC
clone size: many; J gene: TRBJ2-1; V gene: TRBV4-3; D gene: .; CDR3 protein: CASSQDRGRGEQFF; CDR3 DNA: TGCGCCAGCAGCCAAGATCGGGGCCGGGGTGAGCAGTTCTTC
clone size: few; J gene: TRBJ2-1; V gene: TRBV18; D gene: .; CDR3 protein: CASSQQGGGYNEQFF; CDR3 DNA: TGTGCCAGCTCACAGCAGGGAGGGGGCTACAATGAGCAGTTCTTC
clone size: .; J gene: TRBJ2-3; V gene: TRBV6-2/TRBV6-3; D gene: .; CDR3 protein: CASSYGGTKDTQYF; CDR3 DNA: TGTGCCAGCAGTTACGGGGGCACGAAAGATACGCAGTATTTT
clone size: .; J gene: TRBJ1-2; V gene: TRBV2; D gene: TRBD1; CDR3 protein: CASSDSRAGGSGYTF; CDR3 DNA: TGTGCCAGCAGTGATAGTAGGGCAGGGGGCAGCGGCTACACCTTC
clone size: .; J gene: TRBJ2-3; V gene: TRBV27; D gene: .; CDR3 protein: CASSFRARTPDTQYF; CDR3 DNA: TGTGCCAGCAGTTTCCGCGCAAGAACACCAGATACGCAGTATTTT
clone size: .; J gene: TRBJ2-7; V gene: TRBV20-1; D gene: TRBD2; CDR3 protein: CSARSFSGALDEQYF; CDR3 DNA: TGCAGTGCTAGGAGCTTTAGCGGGGCCCTCGACGAGCAGTACTTC
clone size: .; J gene: TRBJ1-5; V gene: TRBV20-1; D gene: TRBD1; CDR3 protein: CSAASPGQGVQPQHF; CDR3 DNA: TGCAGTGCTGCCTCTCCGGGACAGGGGGTACAGCCCCAGCATTTT
clone size: .; J gene: TRBJ2-4; V gene: TRBV20-1; D gene: .; CDR3 protein: CSAPTGWNIQYF; CDR3 DNA: TGCAGTGCCCCGACAGGTTGGAACATTCAGTACTTC
clone size: many; J gene: TRBJ2-3; V gene: TRBV7-9; D gene: .; CDR3 protein: CASSSWTQTSADTQYF; CDR3 DNA: TGTGCCAGCAGCTCCTGGACCCAAACCAGCGCAGATACGCAGTATTTT
clone size: many; J gene: TRBJ2-3; V gene: TRBV29-1; D gene: .; CDR3 protein: CSVEDPPTDTQYF; CDR3 DNA: TGCAGCGTTGAAGATCCCCCCACAGATACGCAGTATTTT
clone size: .; J gene: TRBJ2-7; V gene: TRBV12-3/TRBV12-4; D gene: .; CDR3 protein: CASSLIRDQQYF; CDR3 DNA: TGTGCCAGCAGTTTGATTAGGGATCAGCAGTACTTC
clone size: .; J gene: TRBJ2-7; V gene: TRBV15; D gene: TRBD2; CDR3 protein: CATSRAPRTSGTYEQYF; CDR3 DNA: TGTGCCACCAGCAGAGCTCCTCGGACTAGCGGTACCTACGAGCAGTACTTC
clone size: once; J gene: TRBJ2-5; V gene: TRBV14; D gene: .; CDR3 protein: CASSRDIYQETQYF; CDR3 DNA: TGTGCCAGCAGCCGGGACATCTACCAAGAGACCCAGTACTTC
clone size: .; J gene: TRBJ2-5; V gene: TRBV5-1; D gene: .; CDR3 protein: CASSLETQETQYF; CDR3 DNA: TGCGCCAGCAGCCTAGAGACTCAAGAGACCCAGTACTTC
clone size: few; J gene: TRBJ1-2; V gene: TRBV29-1; D gene: .; CDR3 protein: CSVGGEGYTF; CDR3 DNA: TGCAGCGTTGGGGGGGAAGGCTACACCTTC
clone size: .; J gene: TRBJ2-1; V gene: TRBV11-2; D gene: TRBD2; CDR3 protein: CASSLMSTSGSTSKREQFF; CDR3 DNA: TGTGCCAGCAGCTTAATGTCGACTAGCGGGAGCACCAGTAAAAGAGAGCAGTTCTTC